Detailed here is one T cell receptor beta chain. Its specific antigen is unknown. The input lacks base qualities; no much larger clone sits a single base away. CDR1 and CDR2, looked up from the germline V gene, are SGHTA and FQGNSA. Trimming at the junction amounts to 2 bases on V and 7 bases on J, and the germline ends lie 17 bases apart. From cysteine to phenylalanine, the CDR3 is 15 amino acids long. Only CDR3 DNA remains: 45 bases, in frame from the first base. This sample was taken from a study of OX40 agonist ivuxolimab in advanced cancers. For context, the study as a whole: Ivuxolimab was an agonistic, fully human IgG2 monoclonal antibody directed against OX40 (CD134), a costimulatory receptor. Intravenous ivuxolimab was administered to patients every 2 weeks at six dose levels: 0.01, 0.1, 0.3, 1.5, 3 and 10 mg/kg. Of the roughly 51 patients in dose escalation, some 19 had hepatocellular carcinoma, about 15 had melanoma, 9 had renal cell carcinoma and 9 had head and neck cancer. In the dose-escalation cohort, roughly 80% of patients were male, and the mean age was approximately 64 years, with a range of about 23 to 90. Patients were allowed to have had prior anti-PD-1, anti-PD-L1 or anti-CTLA-4 therapy, and approximately 43% of the dose-escalation patients had previously received checkpoint inhibitors. Three dose-escalation patients achieved partial responses, one with hepatocellular carcinoma and two with cutaneous melanoma. The purpose of peripheral TCRbeta sequencing was to test whether ivuxolimab changed TCR sequence diversity and led to clonal T-cell expansion. The paper covers the monotherapy dose-escalation part of the phase I ivuxolimab trial, which included N of about 50 patients. Overall study outcomes, separate from this receptor: After ivuxolimab, expanded clones were on average more numerous among CD8+ T cells than among CD4+ T cells. Antigen specificity was not determined for the clonally expanded peripheral T cells. In the 0.1-3.0 mg/kg groups, partial responders were among the patients with the lowest normalized peripheral clonal expansion, particularly in CD8+ T cells. Low levels of normalized T-cell clonal expansion were also seen in some patients who did not respond. Clonal expansion of both CD4+ and CD8+ blood T cells was observed from baseline to week 6 at doses 0.1 to 3.0 mg/kg.

The trial excluded patients who had a history of autoimmune disease or were on systemic immunosuppression. Peripheral blood for TCR sequencing was drawn from every dose cohort at baseline, at cycle 4 day 1 and at cycle 7 day 1. Samples were obtained from an open-label, multicenter, first-in-human phase I dose-escalation trial of ivuxolimab. Adults with locally advanced or metastatic melanoma, renal cell carcinoma, hepatocellular carcinoma or head and neck squamous cell carcinoma were enrolled in the trial. Before TCR sequencing, CD4+ T cells and CD8+ T cells from peripheral blood were sorted into separate populations. To sequence the TCRbeta CDR3 region, genomic DNA was isolated from the sorted cells. The immunoSEQ Assay was used to sequence the TCRbeta CDR3 regions. The table was pulled from immuneACCESS by TCRdb, which kept in-frame rearrangements only. Such tables lose some clones; where checked, under half of the loss comes from unresolved V genes, and the rest has no known cause. The sample profile shows tens of thousands of clones; roughly 76% of them were found once. The ten largest clones capture less than 20% of the sample.

This receptor was identified in an adult with an advanced solid tumor such as melanoma, head and neck, liver or kidney cancer. The V gene is TRBV7-2 and the J gene is TRBJ1-1; the D gene remains uncertain. The input for sequencing was CD4+ or CD8+ T cells sorted from blood, taken in a trial of the OX40 agonist ivuxolimab. This receptor has the CDR3 CASSLRAGYTFEAFF. The DNA reads TGTGCCAGCAGCTTAAGGGCTGGCTATACGTTTGAAGCTTTCTTT.